The TCR beta chain under discussion was sequenced for a study of blood T cell repertoires in COVID-19. The CDR3 length is 12 residues. Germline CDR1 is SGHTA and CDR2 is FQGTGA. Deletions cut 5 bases from V and 5 bases from J, with 10 bases between. Clones were read by immunoSEQ multiplex PCR, and TCRdb kept only the in-frame ones, dropping some. Of over 200,000 clones listed, around 91% are singletons. This receptor was identified in a man aged 25 to 45 who had been exposed to COVID-19. The J gene is TRBJ2-7, the V gene TRBV7-3; no definite D call. Sequencing was done on a sample of PBMCs or T cells enriched from blood (not recorded which). The CDR3 loop is CASSPSGHEQYF. DNA for the CDR3: TGTGCCAGCAGCCCCAGTGGTCACGAGCAGTACTTC.